The present TCR beta chain was sequenced within a study of blood T cells in healthy people across ages. The study's findings and limits: Donor CMV status was unknown, possibly confounding expanded clonotype changes.

Concerning this clonotype itself: Its specificity is unknown.

Germline loops: CDR1 SNHLY, CDR2 FYNNEI. The junction had 6 bases not matched to a gene; V was cut back by 6 bases and J by 5 bases. The CDR3 loop spans 13 amino acids. PBMCs were isolated at a quantity of at least 6 million per sample. Next came a second PCR, run for about 7 to 12 cycles, which used a sample-barcoded 5' primer along with a J-beta primer mix. Each CDR3 protein gets one entry after TCRdb re-called the 5' RACE reads with MiXCR. The sample has over 1,500,000 distinct CDR3 sequences; around 50% are singletons. V gene TRBV2 combines with J gene TRBJ2-5; 7 bases align to TRBD1. This TCR came from a woman in her 40s in good health. Sequenced input: blood. The CDR3 reads CASRLDRRETQYF. CDR3 DNA: TGTGCCAGCAGACTGGACAGGAGGGAGACCCAGTACTTC.